Listed below are T cell receptor beta chains from one sample, sequenced in a study of blood T cell repertoires in COVID-19. The repertoire was sequenced with immunoSEQ multiplex PCR; TCRdb's copy has only in-frame clones and lacks some. The table records around 150,000 clones, 70% to 90% of them present only once. The sequencing sample was made of peripheral blood. These receptors were obtained from a woman in her forties or fifties with acute or convalescent COVID-19. Each CDR3 is given with its conserved first and last residue. The D gene is left open where the match is weak. Rows give clone size only sometimes, using once, few, many, or a class for an expanded clone.

NA TRBD1 TRBJ1-4 TRBV5-4 CASSRDRGQLFF TGTGCCAGCAGTAGGGACAGGGGGCAACTGTTTTTT
NA TRBD1 TRBJ1-1 TRBV7-8 CASRYDRDTEAFF TGTGCCAGCAGATACGACAGGGACACTGAAGCTTTCTTT
NA TRBD1 TRBJ2-1 TRBV7-3 CASSLIQGANEQFF TGTGCCAGCAGCTTAATTCAGGGGGCTAATGAGCAGTTCTTC
NA NA TRBJ1-2 TRBV6-5 CASSSAGVNYGYTF TGTGCCAGCAGTTCCGCAGGGGTAAACTATGGCTACACCTTC
NA TRBD1 TRBJ1-2 TRBV3-1/TRBV3-2 CASSPDREEDGYTF TGTGCCAGCAGCCCGGACAGGGAGGAGGATGGCTACACCTTC
NA TRBD1 TRBJ1-1 TRBV27 CASSIFGTGRSEAFF TGTGCCAGCAGTATCTTCGGGACAGGAAGGAGTGAAGCTTTCTTT
NA TRBD1 TRBJ1-5 TRBV28 CASTQGGLQPQHF TGTGCCAGTACTCAGGGGGGCCTTCAGCCCCAGCATTTT
NA NA TRBJ1-1 TRBV29-1 CSVEESGVGTEAFF TGCAGCGTTGAAGAATCGGGGGTCGGCACTGAAGCTTTCTTT
NA TRBD1 TRBJ1-2 TRBV9 CASSVGTGGDYGYTF TGTGCCAGCAGCGTTGGGACAGGAGGGGACTATGGCTACACCTTC
NA NA TRBJ2-7 TRBV5-5 CASSLGMGSNEQYF TGTGCCAGCAGCTTGGGAATGGGGAGCAACGAGCAGTACTTC
many NA TRBJ1-2 TRBV2 CASSEVAGNYGYTF TGTGCCAGCAGTGAAGTTGCAGGAAACTATGGCTACACCTTC
NA NA TRBJ1-2 TRBV5-6 CASSLGAGSGYGYTF TGTGCCAGCAGCTTGGGGGCAGGCAGTGGCTATGGCTACACCTTC
NA TRBD2 TRBJ2-5 TRBV6-6 CASSPLGLAGGREETQYF TGTGCCAGCAGTCCCCTGGGACTAGCGGGGGGGAGGGAAGAGACCCAGTACTTC
NA NA TRBJ2-2 TRBV28 CASSPGHLNTGELFF TGTGCCAGCAGTCCGGGACACCTGAACACCGGGGAGCTGTTTTTT
NA TRBD1 TRBJ2-1 TRBV7-2 CASSLEGTGNYNEQFF TGTGCCAGCAGCTTAGAGGGGACAGGGAATTACAATGAGCAGTTCTTC
NA TRBD1 TRBJ1-4 TRBV7-2 CASSLGQGVNEKLFF TGTGCCAGCAGCCTGGGACAGGGGGTTAATGAAAAACTGTTTTTT
few NA TRBJ2-2 TRBV10-3 CAISESGFGGTGELFF TGTGCCATCAGTGAAAGCGGTTTCGGGGGCACCGGGGAGCTGTTTTTT
once NA TRBJ1-6 TRBV6-5 CASSYSIPGGSPLHF TGTGCCAGCAGTTACTCGATTCCGGGGGGTTCACCCCTCCACTTT
once NA TRBJ2-5 TRBV27 CASSLLDTRETQYF TGTGCCAGCAGTTTACTGGACACCCGAGAGACCCAGTACTTC
NA NA TRBJ2-1 TRBV15 CATSKSKDSWEQFF TGTGCCACCAGCAAATCGAAGGACAGTTGGGAGCAGTTCTTC
NA NA TRBJ2-2 TRBV6-6 CASSYSGGGNTGELFF TGTGCCAGCAGTTACTCAGGGGGGGGCAACACCGGGGAGCTGTTTTTT
NA TRBD1 TRBJ1-1 TRBV7-9 CASSFQGGLNTEAFF TGTGCCAGCAGCTTCCAGGGGGGTTTGAACACTGAAGCTTTCTTT
NA TRBD1 TRBJ1-4 TRBV6-5 CASSYVTGDEKLFF TGTGCCAGCAGTTACGTGACAGGGGATGAAAAACTGTTTTTT
NA NA TRBJ2-1 TRBV5-6 CASSFYGGLLLNEQFF TGTGCCAGCAGCTTTTATGGAGGGCTTTTACTCAATGAGCAGTTCTTC
NA TRBD1 TRBJ1-6 TRBV4-2 CASSQVFSEGANSPLHF TGTGCCAGCAGCCAAGTTTTCAGCGAGGGGGCGAACTCACCCCTCCACTTT
NA TRBD1 TRBJ1-1 TRBV7-9 CASTKLGQGSDAFF TGTGCCAGCACCAAATTGGGACAGGGGAGTGACGCTTTCTTT
NA TRBD1 TRBJ1-5 TRBV6-4 CASSVRTGLVEPQPQHF TGTGCCAGCAGTGTTAGGACAGGGCTCGTAGAGCCCCAGCCCCAGCATTTT
NA NA TRBJ1-1 TRBV6-2/TRBV6-3 CASSYVRGTLMNTEAFF TGTGCCAGCAGTTACGTACGGGGAACCTTGATGAACACTGAAGCTTTCTTT
NA NA TRBJ1-1 TRBV18 CASSLSLDRKNTEAFF TGTGCCAGCTCTCTATCTTTGGACAGAAAGAACACTGAAGCTTTCTTT
NA NA TRBJ2-5 TRBV7-7 CASSLLDSLAETQYF TGTGCCAGCAGCTTATTGGACAGTCTCGCAGAGACCCAGTACTTC
NA NA TRBJ2-1 TRBV18 CASSPQGISSYNEQFF TGTGCCAGCTCACCGCAGGGGATTAGCTCCTACAATGAGCAGTTCTTC
NA NA TRBJ1-5 TRBV19 CASSRTEGGLRQPQHF TGTGCCAGTAGTCGCACGGAGGGAGGGTTACGACAGCCCCAGCATTTT
NA TRBD1 TRBJ2-7 TRBV10-3 CAISTGGRVNEQYF TGTGCCATCAGTACAGGGGGAAGGGTTAACGAGCAGTACTTC
many NA TRBJ2-5 TRBV18 CASSPATQEETQYF TGTGCCAGCTCACCAGCCACACAAGAAGAGACCCAGTACTTC
once NA TRBJ2-7 TRBV5-8 CASSPAYEQYF TGTGCCAGCAGCCCAGCCTACGAGCAGTACTTC
NA NA TRBJ1-2 TRBV7-9 CASSFEQDGYTF TGTGCCAGCAGCTTTGAGCAGGATGGCTACACCTTC
NA NA TRBJ1-2 TRBV4-2 CASSHSGQIYGYTF TGTGCCAGCAGCCACTCCGGACAGATCTATGGCTACACCTTC
many TRBD1 TRBJ1-1 TRBV5-5 CASSPTGAEAFF TGTGCCAGCAGCCCGACAGGGGCTGAAGCTTTCTTT
NA TRBD2 TRBJ2-1 TRBV2 CASSASGGTYNEQFF TGTGCCAGCAGTGCCAGCGGGGGGACCTACAATGAGCAGTTCTTC
many NA TRBJ2-1 TRBV7-3 CASSSDSNSYNEQFF TGTGCCAGCAGCTCTGACAGTAATTCGTACAATGAGCAGTTCTTC
NA NA TRBJ2-1 TRBV12-3/TRBV12-4 CASSFVARNEQFF TGTGCCAGCAGTTTCGTAGCTCGCAATGAGCAGTTCTTC
few TRBD2 TRBJ2-2 TRBV7-3 CASSSPGLAGSGELFF TGTGCCAGCAGCTCCCCGGGACTAGCGGGATCCGGGGAGCTGTTTTTT
few NA TRBJ2-1 TRBV9 CASSVATSHEQFF TGTGCCAGCAGCGTAGCTACTAGCCATGAGCAGTTCTTC
NA TRBD1 TRBJ1-2 TRBV3-1/TRBV3-2 CASSHFDRGVGGYTF TGTGCCAGCAGCCATTTCGACAGGGGAGTTGGGGGCTACACCTTC
NA TRBD2 TRBJ2-3 TRBV5-1 CASSSFRGGGGTDTQYF TGCGCCAGCAGCTCCTTCCGGGGCGGGGGAGGCACAGATACGCAGTATTTT
few NA TRBJ1-5 TRBV7-2 CASSLGAQPQHF TGTGCCAGCAGCCTGGGGGCGCAGCCCCAGCATTTT
NA TRBD2 TRBJ2-3 TRBV6-5 CASRTGTSGTDTQYF TGTGCCAGCAGAACCGGGACTAGCGGCACAGATACGCAGTATTTT
NA TRBD1 TRBJ2-5 TRBV9 CASSVSGQGLAYQETQYF TGTGCCAGCAGCGTTTCGGGACAGGGGCTTGCGTACCAAGAGACCCAGTACTTC
NA NA TRBJ1-1 TRBV6-5 CASSYSSGLGTEAFF TGTGCCAGCAGTTACTCGTCTGGGCTCGGAACTGAAGCTTTCTTT
once TRBD1 TRBJ2-7 TRBV4-3 CASSRESGGGYEQYF TGCGCCAGCAGCCGCGAATCAGGGGGTGGCTACGAGCAGTACTTC
NA TRBD1 TRBJ1-2 TRBV28 CAARPGQNYGYTF TGTGCCGCCAGACCGGGACAGAACTATGGCTACACCTTC